Listed below are T cell receptor beta chains from one sample, sequenced in a study of T cells in localized non-small cell lung cancer. Assay used: immunoSEQ multiplex PCR; TCRdb lists only in-frame clones, some missing. The sample lists some 85,000 clones, around 80% seen once, with less than 20% in the top ten. Here the sequenced sample was PBMCs, taken before any cancer treatment. The receptor set was obtained from a man between 40 and 75 years old with stage II squamous cell lung carcinoma. Each CDR3 is given with its conserved first and last residue. D genes are given only for firm matches. Expanded clones get a size class; other rows say once, few or many, or leave the size out.

CASSQDGGGTNYGYTF,TGTGCCAGCAGCCAAGATGGCGGGGGAACTAACTATGGCTACACCTTC,TRBJ1-2,.,TRBV4-2,.
CASSGGPRSDEQFF,TGTGCCAGCAGCGGGGGTCCCAGGAGCGATGAGCAGTTCTTC,TRBJ2-1,.,TRBV9,.
CASSGERGGVTEAFF,TGTGCCAGCAGTGGAGAAAGGGGAGGCGTCACTGAAGCTTTCTTT,TRBJ1-1,.,TRBV2,.
CASSLGQLTIGELFF,TGTGCCAGCAGTTTGGGTCAGTTAACCATCGGGGAGCTGTTTTTT,TRBJ2-2,.,TRBV27,.
CASSGGPSYNEQFF,TGTGCCAGCTCGGGGGGGCCGTCCTACAATGAGCAGTTCTTC,TRBJ2-1,once,TRBV18,.
CASSGGTSAEQFF,TGTGCCAGCAGCGGGGGGACTAGCGCCGAGCAGTTCTTC,TRBJ2-1,.,TRBV28,TRBD2
CASSVGNTPDTQYF,TGTGCCAGCAGTGTAGGAAACACACCAGATACGCAGTATTTT,TRBJ2-3,.,TRBV2,.
CASSYGVSQRGYTF,TGTGCCAGCAGTTACGGGGTCTCCCAAAGAGGCTACACCTTC,TRBJ1-2,.,TRBV28,.
CASRSSGDMIDQPQHF,TGTGCCAGTAGGTCGTCTGGGGATATGATAGATCAGCCCCAGCATTTT,TRBJ1-5,.,TRBV19,.
CSAMTGGYGYTF,TGCAGCGCTATGACAGGGGGCTATGGCTACACCTTC,TRBJ1-2,.,TRBV29-1,TRBD1
CASSQLSAGFSGMYF,TGTGCCAGCAGCCAACTCTCTGCGGGGTTTAGTGGAATGTACTTC,TRBJ2-7,.,TRBV14,.